This T cell receptor (beta chain) was documented in a study of shared clonotypes between healthy human individuals. Naive CD8 isolation took CD45RO-negative cells positively selected for CCR7 and excluded terminally differentiated effector memory CD45RA+ cells. Libraries were prepared by immunoSEQ multiplex PCR; TCRdb keeps only in-frame clonotypes and omits some of them. Here the sample spans about 2 million clones, approximately 95% being singletons. CDR1 and CDR2 from the germline V gene are MNHNY and SVGAGI (reference sequence). Trimming cost V 0 bases and J 2 bases, with 10 bases left between them. The CDR3 extends over 16 amino acids.

The sequenced sample consisted of naive CD8+ T cells sorted from blood. This clonotype was obtained from a man aged 18-30 years in good health. The rearrangement links TRBV6-6 to TRBJ2-2, with a weak D call TRBD1 (5 bases). CDR3 nucleotides: TGTGCCAGCAGTTACTCGAGACAGCCAAACACCGGGGAGCTGTTTTTT. Translating gives CASSYSRQPNTGELFF.